These T cell receptor beta chains were read from a single sample in a study of blood T cell repertoires in COVID-19. Generated by immunoSEQ multiplex PCR, the TCRdb table keeps only in-frame clones and is missing some. There are tens of thousands of clones in the sample; 90% occur only once, and about 6% lies in the top ten. The sequenced sample was peripheral blood. These receptor sequences come from a man aged 40-50 years with acute or convalescent COVID-19. Each CDR3 is given with its conserved first and last residue. The D gene is left open where the match is weak. Only part of the rows carry a size: once, few, many, or a class if the clone is expanded.

J,size,V,D,length,DNA,CDR3
TRBJ2-6,few,TRBV28,NA,14,TGTGCCAGCAGCCTACTAACTGGGGCCAACGTCCTGACTTTC,CASSLLTGANVLTF
TRBJ2-1,NA,TRBV5-1,NA,12,TGCGCCAGCAGCTTCCATCACAATGAGCAGTTCTTC,CASSFHHNEQFF
TRBJ1-5,NA,TRBV6-2/TRBV6-3,TRBD1,21,TGTGCCAGCAGTTACTCGAGGGTCGAGCTCGTTTACAGGGGGCTGTATCAGCCCCAGCATTTT,CASSYSRVELVYRGLYQPQHF
TRBJ2-1,NA,TRBV5-4,TRBD2,16,TGTGCCAGCAGCCCCTCTAGCGGGAGTTCCTACAATGAGCAGTTCTTC,CASSPSSGSSYNEQFF
TRBJ2-1,NA,TRBV6-2/TRBV6-3,TRBD2,15,TGTGCCAGCAGTCAACTAGCGGCTTCCTACAATGAGCAGTTCTTC,CASSQLAASYNEQFF
TRBJ1-2,NA,TRBV3-1/TRBV3-2,NA,13,TGTGCCAGCAGTCTAACGTCAAACTATGGCTACACCTTC,CASSLTSNYGYTF
TRBJ1-1,NA,TRBV18,NA,15,TGTGCCAGCTCACCTCGGGCAGGGGAGGGCACTGAAGCTTTCTTT,CASSPRAGEGTEAFF
TRBJ1-2,NA,TRBV11-3,TRBD1,14,TGTGCCAGCAGCCCAGGGACAGGGCACTATGGCTACACCTTC,CASSPGTGHYGYTF
TRBJ1-5,NA,TRBV4-2,NA,17,TGTGCCAGCAGCCAAGTGGCAATCGCACGAGGTAGTCGGCCCCAGCATTTT,CASSQVAIARGSRPQHF
TRBJ2-1,NA,TRBV6-5,TRBD2,15,TGTGCCAGCAGACGTGAAAGCGGGAGCGGCAATGAGCAGTTCTTC,CASRRESGSGNEQFF
TRBJ2-2,NA,TRBV7-7,TRBD2,17,TGTGCCAGCAGCTCCCTAGCGGGAGGGCTCCCATCCGGGGAGCTGTTTTTT,CASSSLAGGLPSGELFF
TRBJ2-7,NA,TRBV6-5,NA,13,TGTGCCAGCGGTACAGGGAACCCCTACGAGCAGTACTTC,CASGTGNPYEQYF
TRBJ2-5,NA,TRBV18,TRBD2,13,TGTGCCAGCTCACTGACTAGCCGAGAGACCCAGTACTTC,CASSLTSRETQYF
TRBJ1-5,NA,TRBV7-2,NA,15,TGTGCCAGCAGCACGGACAGTCTGAGCAATCAGCCCCAGCATTTT,CASSTDSLSNQPQHF
TRBJ1-3,NA,TRBV30,NA,19,TGTGCCTGGAGTCCGCGGGTTGTGACACAAATCTACTCTGGAAACACCATATATTTT,CAWSPRVVTQIYSGNTIYF
TRBJ1-2,NA,TRBV3-1/TRBV3-2,NA,14,TGTGCCAGCAGGCATGACAGGTTAAACTATGGCTACACCTTC,CASRHDRLNYGYTF
TRBJ1-1,NA,TRBV19,TRBD1,16,TGTGCCAGTAGTCCTACTCACAGGGGGCGCTTCCATGAAGCTTTCTTT,CASSPTHRGRFHEAFF
TRBJ1-2,NA,TRBV10-3,TRBD1,15,TGTGCCATCAGTGAGAGACAGGGTGGGAACTATGGCTACACCTTC,CAISERQGGNYGYTF
TRBJ2-7,NA,TRBV3-1/TRBV3-2,NA,13,TGTGCCAGCAGCCTTACTCAGGCCTACGAGCAGTACTTC,CASSLTQAYEQYF
TRBJ2-1,NA,TRBV9,TRBD2,15,TGTGCCAGCACCCGACTAGCGGGATCCTACAATGAGCAGTTCTTC,CASTRLAGSYNEQFF
TRBJ1-4,NA,TRBV29-1,NA,13,TGCAGCGTTGTGCCCAGGCGTGATGAAAAACTGTTTTTT,CSVVPRRDEKLFF
TRBJ2-7,NA,TRBV11-2,NA,13,TGTGCCAGCAGCGCACTTTTATCCTACGAGCAGTACTTC,CASSALLSYEQYF
TRBJ2-2,NA,TRBV19,NA,14,TGTGCCAGTAGTTCACAAGCGAACACCGGGGAGCTGTTTTTT,CASSSQANTGELFF
TRBJ2-7,NA,TRBV12-3/TRBV12-4,NA,12,TGTGCCAGCAGTTTAGGGAGAAACGAGCAGTACTTC,CASSLGRNEQYF
TRBJ1-4,once,TRBV5-5,NA,14,TGTGCCAGCAGCCCACAGGGATGGGGTGAAAAACTGTTTTTT,CASSPQGWGEKLFF
TRBJ1-2,NA,TRBV19,TRBD1,13,TGTGCCAGTAGTACCGACAGGGTCGGTGGCTACACCTTC,CASSTDRVGGYTF
TRBJ2-3,NA,TRBV29-1,TRBD1,14,TGCAGCGTTGAATATGGGACAGGGCTTGATACGCAGTATTTT,CSVEYGTGLDTQYF
TRBJ2-7,NA,TRBV18,NA,16,TGTGCCAGCTCACCACCTCCGGGGAGCTTTCCCTACGAGCAGTACTTC,CASSPPPGSFPYEQYF
TRBJ1-1,NA,TRBV18,TRBD1,18,TGTGCCAGCTCACCTCCCAGATTGACAGGGCTGATGCACACTGAAGCTTTCTTT,CASSPPRLTGLMHTEAFF
TRBJ2-2,NA,TRBV9,NA,11,TGTGCCAGCAGACGGGCCGGGGAGCTGTTTTTT,CASRRAGELFF
TRBJ2-1,NA,TRBV5-5,TRBD2,20,TGTGCCAGCAGCTTGGATTTTGTAGAGGGACTAGCGGGATCCTACAATGAGCAGTTCTTC,CASSLDFVEGLAGSYNEQFF
TRBJ2-7,NA,TRBV7-2,NA,13,TGTGCCAGCAGAGCTAATACAGTCTACGAGCAGTACTTC,CASRANTVYEQYF
TRBJ2-6,NA,TRBV18,NA,17,TGTGCCAGCTCACCACCTCAGGGTGGTAGTGGGGCCAACGTCCTGACTTTC,CASSPPQGGSGANVLTF
TRBJ2-2,NA,TRBV7-2,NA,16,TGTGCCAGCAGCTTAGAGGTCAGGGCGAACACCGGGGAGCTGTTTTTT,CASSLEVRANTGELFF
TRBJ2-1,NA,TRBV5-1,TRBD1,16,TGCGCCAGCAGCTTGGACTTTGGAGGGACAGGGGCCTCGCAGTTCTTC,CASSLDFGGTGASQFF
TRBJ1-2,NA,TRBV29-1,NA,12,TGCAGCGTTGCTTGGGAGAACTATGGCTACACCTTC,CSVAWENYGYTF
TRBJ1-3,NA,TRBV16,TRBD1,15,TGTGCCAGCAGCATTGACAGGGTCTCTGGAAACACCATATATTTT,CASSIDRVSGNTIYF
TRBJ2-3,few,TRBV4-2,TRBD2,17,TGTGCCAGCAGGCAAACCGGGACTAGCGGGAGCACAGATACGCAGTATTTT,CASRQTGTSGSTDTQYF
TRBJ1-4,NA,TRBV4-2,NA,16,TGTGCCAGCAGCCAAGGGATCGCGGCGGAAAACGAAAAACTGTTTTTT,CASSQGIAAENEKLFF
TRBJ2-5,NA,TRBV12-3/TRBV12-4,NA,11,TGTGCCAGCAGTCGGTCGGAGACCCAGTACTTC,CASSRSETQYF
TRBJ2-3,NA,TRBV20-1,NA,14,TGCAGTGCTAGTTTACTAGCCATTACAGATACGCAGTATTTT,CSASLLAITDTQYF